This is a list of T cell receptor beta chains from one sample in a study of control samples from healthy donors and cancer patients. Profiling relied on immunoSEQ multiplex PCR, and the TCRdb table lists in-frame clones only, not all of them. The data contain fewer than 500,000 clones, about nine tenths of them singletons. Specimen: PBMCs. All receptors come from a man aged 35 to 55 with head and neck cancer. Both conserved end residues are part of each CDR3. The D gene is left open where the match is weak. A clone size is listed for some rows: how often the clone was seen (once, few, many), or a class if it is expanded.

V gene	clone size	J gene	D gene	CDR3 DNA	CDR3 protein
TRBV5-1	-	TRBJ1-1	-	TGCGCCAGCGTCTGGTCAGGTGCGAACACTGAAGCTTTCTTT	CASVWSGANTEAFF
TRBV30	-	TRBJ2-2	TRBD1	TGTGCCTCAACAGGGGCCGCATCAGGGGAGCTGTTTTTT	CASTGAASGELFF
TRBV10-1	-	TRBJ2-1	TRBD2	TGCGCCAGCACTCGGACTAGCGGGAGGGGGAACAATGAGCAGTTCTTC	CASTRTSGRGNNEQFF
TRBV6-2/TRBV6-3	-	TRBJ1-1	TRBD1	TGTGCCAGCAGTTTCCCGACAGGGACGAACACTGAAGCTTTCTTT	CASSFPTGTNTEAFF
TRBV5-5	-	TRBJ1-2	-	TGTGCCAGCAGCTTGGAGGTGTGGGACACCGCTAACTATGGCTACACCTTC	CASSLEVWDTANYGYTF
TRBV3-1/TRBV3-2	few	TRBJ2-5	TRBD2	TGTGCCAGCAGCCAAGAGATATCGGGGGGACAAGAGACCCAGTACTTC	CASSQEISGGQETQYF
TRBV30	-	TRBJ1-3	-	TGTGCCTGGAGTCCCCCGCGAGGGAGAGACACCACCATATATTTT	CAWSPPRGRDTTIYF
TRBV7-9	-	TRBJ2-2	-	TGTGCCAGCAGCTTAGCGGGGGACCCCGGGGAGCTGTTTTTT	CASSLAGDPGELFF
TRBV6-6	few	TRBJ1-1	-	TGTGCCAGCAGTCGTGACGTGAACACTGAAGCTTTCTTT	CASSRDVNTEAFF
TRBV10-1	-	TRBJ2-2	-	TGCGCCTCATCAAGGCCGGGCACCGGGGAGCTGTTTTTT	CASSRPGTGELFF
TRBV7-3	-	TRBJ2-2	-	TGTGCCAGCAGCCCAAGGGAGAACACCGGGGAGCTGTTTTTT	CASSPRENTGELFF
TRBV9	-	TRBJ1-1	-	TGTGCCAGCAGCGTAGATTTCATAAACACTGAAGCTTTCTTT	CASSVDFINTEAFF
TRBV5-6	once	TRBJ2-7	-	TGTGCCAGCAGCTTAGGGACACCATCCTACGAGCAGTACTTC	CASSLGTPSYEQYF
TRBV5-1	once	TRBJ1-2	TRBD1	TGCGCCACCAAGCAAGAGGGGGCGTATATGAACTATGGCTACACCTTC	CATKQEGAYMNYGYTF
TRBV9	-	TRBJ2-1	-	TGTGCCAGCAGCGTAGATCAGTGGGTTGGGACTGCGCAAAATGAGCAGTTCTTC	CASSVDQWVGTAQNEQFF
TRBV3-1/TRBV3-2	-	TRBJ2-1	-	TGTGCCAGCAGCCAAGATATCGACAATGAGCAGTTCTTC	CASSQDIDNEQFF
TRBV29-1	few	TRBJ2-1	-	TGCAGCGTTAGCGGAAACAGACCGAATGAGCAGTTCTTC	CSVSGNRPNEQFF
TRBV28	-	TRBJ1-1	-	TGTGCCAGCAGTTTTCAATCAGGTTCCAACACTGAAGCTTTCTTT	CASSFQSGSNTEAFF
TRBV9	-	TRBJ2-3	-	TGTGCCAGCAGCGTACTTCCGAGGCCAGATACGCAGTATTTT	CASSVLPRPDTQYF
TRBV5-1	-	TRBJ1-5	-	TGCGCCAGCAGCTTGCTTAGCAATCAGCCCCAGCATTTT	CASSLLSNQPQHF
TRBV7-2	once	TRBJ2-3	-	TGTGCCAGCCATCTAGCGCCCACAGATACGCAGTATTTT	CASHLAPTDTQYF
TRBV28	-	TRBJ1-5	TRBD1	TGTGCCAGCAGTTCCGCGGCGGAGGGACAGGGGTTGACTAGCAATCAGCCCCAGCATTTT	CASSSAAEGQGLTSNQPQHF
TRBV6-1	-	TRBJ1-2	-	TGTGCCAGCAGTGAAGGGCAGGCATCCGACTATGGCTACACCTTC	CASSEGQASDYGYTF
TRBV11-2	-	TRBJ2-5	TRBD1	TGTGCCAGCAGCCCACATGCGTTGGCAGGGGGCAGGCAAGAGACCCAGTACTTC	CASSPHALAGGRQETQYF
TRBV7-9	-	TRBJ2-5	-	TGTGCCAGCAGCTCCAACCAGGGGGGGACCCAGTACTTC	CASSSNQGGTQYF
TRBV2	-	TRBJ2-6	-	TGTGCATCAGCGGGGACAGGTCTTCGCTCTGGGGCCAACGTCCTGACTTTC	CASAGTGLRSGANVLTF
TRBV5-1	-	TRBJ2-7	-	TGCGCCAGCAGCTTGGTGGGCTTGGGGCAGGCGACGGGGGAGCAGTACTTC	CASSLVGLGQATGEQYF
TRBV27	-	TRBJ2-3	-	TGTGCCAGCAGTTTATCCGGGTGGCGGGGCACAGATACGCAGTATTTT	CASSLSGWRGTDTQYF
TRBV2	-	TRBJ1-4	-	TGTGCCAGCAGTCGTCTATCAACTAATGAAAAACTGTTTTTT	CASSRLSTNEKLFF
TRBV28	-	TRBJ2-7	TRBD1	TGTGCCAGCAGAAGGACAGGGAACTCCTACGAGCAGTACTTC	CASRRTGNSYEQYF
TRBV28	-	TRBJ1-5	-	TGTGCCAGCAGTTTATTACGAGGGGAGGGGAGCAATCAGCCCCAGCATTTT	CASSLLRGEGSNQPQHF
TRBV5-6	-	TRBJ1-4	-	TGTGCCAGCAGCTCGACCGGGCTTCAAGAAAAACTGTTTTTT	CASSSTGLQEKLFF
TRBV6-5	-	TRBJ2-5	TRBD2	TGTGCCAGCACTACGGGACTAGCGGGAGGGGAGACCCAGTACTTC	CASTTGLAGGETQYF
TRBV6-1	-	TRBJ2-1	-	TGTGCCAGCAGTGGACGATCAGGGGTGTCCTACAATGAGCAGTTCTTC	CASSGRSGVSYNEQFF
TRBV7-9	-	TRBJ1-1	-	TGTGCCAGCAGCGCGCGCAACAGGTACAACACTGAAGCTTTCTTT	CASSARNRYNTEAFF
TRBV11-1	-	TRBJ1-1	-	TGTGCCAGCAGCTTAGACCCTAGGAGGAACACTGAAGCTTTCTTT	CASSLDPRRNTEAFF
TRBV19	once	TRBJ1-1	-	TGTGCCAGTAGTAGTACAAGGAACACTGAAGCTTTCTTT	CASSSTRNTEAFF
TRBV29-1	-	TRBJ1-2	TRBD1	TGCAGCGTTGGATCCTCGGGACAGGGATCTAACTATGGCTACACCTTC	CSVGSSGQGSNYGYTF
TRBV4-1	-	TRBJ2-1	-	TGCGCCAGTCACAGGGGTTTGGCGGGGGGATTCTACAATGAGCAGTTCTTC	CASHRGLAGGFYNEQFF
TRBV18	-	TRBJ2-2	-	TGTGCCAGCTCTTCTGAAGGGCCCGGGGAGCTGTTTTTT	CASSSEGPGELFF
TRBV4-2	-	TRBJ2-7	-	TGTGCCAGCAGCCAAGACGTAGCCTACGAGCAGTACTTC	CASSQDVAYEQYF
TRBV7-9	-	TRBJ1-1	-	TGTGCCAGCAGTCCGACCCCAGGGTTGAGGACTGAAGCTTTCTTT	CASSPTPGLRTEAFF
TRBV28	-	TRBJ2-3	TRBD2	TGTGCCAGCATCGGGACTAGCGGGCCTAGCACAGATACGCAGTATTTT	CASIGTSGPSTDTQYF